This T cell receptor (beta chain) was identified in a study of CD8 T cells in ankylosing spondylitis. Study-wide results and limits: The disease-linked clones had a CD8+ phenotype and low blood frequencies. Reported data indicate significant enrichment of disease-linked clones within matched ankylosing spondylitis synovial fluid. Previously reported in reactive arthritis synovial fluid and blood were some of the motif variants. Typical of ankylosing spondylitis blood, it appeared, was a TCR beta motif of seven to nine highly homologous variants.

Unmatched junction bases numbered 4, after V lost 0 bases and J lost 4 bases. The CDR3 sequence is 15 residues long. CDR1 and CDR2 from the germline V gene are DFQATT and SNEGSKA (reference sequence). This clonotype showed up just a few times. Its antigen is undetermined. Using quantitative 5'-RACE with molecular barcodes, the authors made TCR beta libraries. TCRdb re-derived calls from the 5' RACE reads in MiXCR, one entry per CDR3 protein. The sample contains more than 400,000 distinct CDR3 sequences, approximately 5% of which appear only once. Input material: blood, either unsorted or a sorted T cell fraction (not recorded which). This receptor was taken from a male donor with ankylosing spondylitis. The genes are TRBV20-1 and TRBJ2-3; 10 bases agree with TRBD2. The CDR3 coding sequence is TGCAGTGCTAGAGATCTCGGACTAGCGGCAGATACGCAGTATTTT. It is translated as CSARDLGLAADTQYF.